Reported below is one T cell receptor beta chain. Its target is unknown. V was clipped by 2 bases and J by 1 base; unmatched bases: 10. From germline, CDR1 is SEHNR and CDR2 FQNEAQ (reference sequence). The CDR3 spans 18 residues. The data stem from a study of cytomegalovirus exposure and HLA in healthy donors. Study summary: A later analysis reported the 90 to 150 validation repertoires used the same platform as the approximately 660 first-cohort repertoires.

The data were produced by immunoSEQ multiplex PCR, yet TCRdb's version contains in-frame clones alone and is incomplete. The sample lists some 110,000 clones; around nine tenths were seen once. Study-level results: Rare TCR sequences predominated, though certain public TCRs were found in many donors. Reportedly, diagnosis of cytomegalovirus status by the classifier showed high specificity and sensitivity. Among TCR beta chains, those listed as cytomegalovirus-associated numbered about 160.

The source is a man younger than 35 in good health and CMV-seropositive. The sample taken for sequencing was PBMCs. The chain carries TRBV7-9 and TRBJ1-1; 10 bases fit TRBD1. CDR3 amino acids: CASSLPEGDRGKNTEAFF. The CDR3 DNA follows: TGTGCCAGCAGCTTACCGGAAGGGGACAGGGGAAAGAACACTGAAGCTTTCTTT.